The present entry profiles one TCR beta chain with its context. The antigen is unknown. Combining a sample-barcoded 5' primer with a J-beta primer mix, a second PCR ran for roughly 7 to 12 cycles. TCRdb fed the 5' RACE reads into MiXCR, producing one record per CDR3 protein. The sample has 1.5 million to 1.9 million distinct CDR3 sequences; less than 45% are singletons. This record comes from a study of blood T cells in healthy people across ages. The CDR3 consists of 16 residues. Germline CDR1 SGHVS, CDR2 FNYEAQ. The V gene lost 1 base and the J gene lost 4 bases, with 13 bases spanning the gap. Study-level findings and limits: Unknown donor CMV status possibly confounded expanded clonotype changes. Because sorting was not performed, PBMCs prevented conclusive naive versus antigen-experienced comparison. Diversity was higher, and naive CD4+ cells more numerous, in long-lived donors than in aged donors.

The source of this sequence is a woman aged 18-29 years in good health. V usage is TRBV7-6 and J usage is TRBJ2-2; unclear D gene. The specimen sequenced was blood. The CDR3 coding sequence is TGTGCCAGCAGCTTAGGTGTCGGGTCGGGCACCGGGGAGCTGTTTTTT. This translates into CASSLGVGSGTGELFF.